The 15 T cell receptor beta chains listed next were all sequenced from one sample in a study of T cell responses to AZD1222 COVID-19 vaccine. The method was immunoSEQ multiplex PCR; TCRdb's version includes in-frame clones alone and lacks a portion of them. This sample has roughly 150,000 clones, with roughly 90% found just once. The material was peripheral blood, obtained 28 days after the second AZD1222 dose. The receptors here all came from an adult who received the AZD1222 COVID-19 vaccine.

The V call is TRBV19, the J call TRBJ1-5, with D uncertain. The CDR3 sequence is 16 residues long. Trimming left V 3 bases short and J 7 bases short, with 19 bases between. Germline V lookup: CDR1 LNHDA, CDR2 SQIVND (reference sequence). The CDR3 DNA reads as TGTGCCAGTAGTATTGGGGTCGGTTCGACCGGACAGCCCCAGCATTTT. Translated, it gives CASSIGVGSTGQPQHF.

The chain joins TRBV9 to TRBJ2-5, with 10 bases that match TRBD2. The junction had 4 bases not matched to a gene; V was cut back by 0 bases and J by 5 bases. Per the germline V gene, CDR1 is SGDLS and CDR2 is YYNGEE. This CDR3 is built from 15 residues. In DNA, the CDR3 is TGTGCCAGCAGCGTAGGGACTAGCGGCGGGGAGACCCAGTACTTC. Protein product: CASSVGTSGGETQYF.

This clone was counted between two and nine times. This chain connects TRBV6-6 to TRBJ1-1; D might be TRBD1 (6 bases). In germline, CDR1 is MNHNY, CDR2 SVGAGI (reference sequence). Trimming shortened V by 11 bases and J by 0 bases, and 22 bases separated the two germline ends. This CDR3 is 16 amino acids long. The CDR3 loop is CASTEGGNRVNTEAFF. As DNA, the CDR3 is TGTGCCTCCACGGAGGGGGGAAACAGGGTGAACACTGAAGCTTTCTTT.

The chain joins TRBV18 to TRBJ2-3; 7 bases are a match to TRBD2. CDR3 size: 16 residues. The ends lost 5 bases at V and 7 bases at J; junction bases unmatched: 15. CDR1 and CDR2 from the germline V gene are KGHSH and LQKENI. The CDR3 DNA reads TGTGCCAGCTCAGTCTCGGGAGGACCTTCTTTAAATACGCAGTATTTT. Its protein product is CASSVSGGPSLNTQYF.

This chain uses TRBV9 with TRBJ2-5; 10 bases fit TRBD1. Germline CDR1 reads SGDLS; CDR2 reads YYNGEE. Losses at the gene ends were 4 bases for V and 5 bases for J; bases not matched to a gene: 5. The CDR3 totals 14 residues. The CDR3 nucleotides are TGTGCCAGCAGCTCATGGACAGGGGGGGAGACCCAGTACTTC. This codes for CASSSWTGGETQYF.

This chain uses TRBV30 with TRBJ1-2; tentative D call: TRBD1 (5 bases). Trimming removed 4 bases at V and 0 bases at J, with 18 bases between. Germline V CDR1 and CDR2: GTSNPN, SVGIG (reference sequence). The CDR3 spans 16 residues. This CDR3 reads CAWKIGTARANYGYTF. CDR3 nucleotides: TGTGCCTGGAAAATCGGGACGGCGAGAGCTAACTATGGCTACACCTTC.

The CDR3 region is CAWNIAGGNEQYF. For the CDR3, the DNA is TGTGCCTGGAACATAGCGGGAGGAAACGAGCAGTACTTC. This chain uses TRBV30 with TRBJ2-7, with TRBD2 matching 10 bases. Germline trimming cut 4 bases from V and 5 bases from J; bases unmatched to any gene: 5. The CDR3 totals 13 residues. CDR1 and CDR2 (germline): GTSNPN, SVGIG (reference sequence).

The chain couples TRBV30 to TRBJ2-7, with D hard to call. This CDR3 spans 14 amino acids. The germline gives CDR1 GTSNPN, CDR2 SVGIG (reference sequence). Between the trimmed V and J ends, which lost 0 bases and 4 bases, there was a span of 13 bases. The DNA of the CDR3 is TGTGCCTGGAGTGTAACAGAGGTTTCGTACGAGCAGTACTTC. This translates into CAWSVTEVSYEQYF.

The CDR3 sequence: CASSLDHSGSKHNEQFF. CDR3 nucleotide sequence: TGTGCCAGCAGTCTAGACCATAGCGGGAGCAAACACAATGAGCAGTTCTTC. V is TRBV27 and J is TRBJ2-1, with TRBD2 identical over 9 bases. Germline lookup yields CDR1 MNHEY and CDR2 SMNVEV (reference sequence). This CDR3 is built from 17 residues. Trimming removed 5 bases from V and 5 bases from J; junction bases left unmatched: 13.

The chain has TRBV7-2 and TRBJ1-2; possibly TRBD1 for D (5 bases). This CDR3 is built from 13 residues. Germline-derived CDR1 and CDR2 are SGHTA and FQGNSA. V gave up 5 bases and J gave up 2 bases, with 9 bases separating them. The CDR3 nucleotides read TGTGCCAGCAGCCCGACAGAGAACTATGGCTACACCTTC. Translated: CASSPTENYGYTF.

The V gene is TRBV5-5, the J gene TRBJ1-2; D uncertain. V lost 0 bases and J lost 4, with 7 bases in between. Germline CDR1 reads SGHKS; CDR2 reads YYEKEE (reference sequence). The CDR3 has 13 amino acids. For the CDR3, the DNA is TGTGCCAGCAGCTTGGGGGGTCCCTATGGCTACACCTTC. Translating it yields CASSLGGPYGYTF.

The CDR3 sequence: CASSYSPGGRQPQHF. The CDR3 DNA is TGTGCCAGCAGTTACTCCCCTGGGGGGAGGCAGCCCCAGCATTTT. This chain connects TRBV6-5 to TRBJ1-5; the D gene is possibly TRBD1 (5 bases). Looked up from germline, CDR1 is MNHEY and CDR2 is SVGAGI. The CDR3 loop spans 15 amino acids. Trimming cost V 0 bases and J 7 bases, with 13 bases left between them.

This chain joins TRBV27 and TRBJ2-7; 11 bases are a match to TRBD1. Germline V gene data show CDR1 as MNHEY and CDR2 as SMNVEV (reference sequence). The ends lost 5 bases at V and 0 bases at J; junction bases unmatched: 6. This CDR3 comprises 16 residues. The CDR3 nucleotides are TGTGCCAGCAGTCCCGGGACAGGGGGGGTCTCCTACGAGCAGTACTTC. This gives the protein CASSPGTGGVSYEQYF.

This chain joins TRBV9 and TRBJ2-4; perhaps TRBD1 as D (7 bases). The CDR3 runs 15 residues. The germline gives CDR1 SGDLS, CDR2 YYNGEE. Trimming took off 4 bases at V and 1 base at J, with 12 bases between the two ends. The CDR3 region is CASSPGGSAKNIQYF. In DNA, the CDR3 is TGTGCCAGCAGCCCAGGGGGGTCGGCCAAAAACATTCAGTACTTC. Full variable domain (outside the CDR3, taken from reference TRBV9 and TRBJ2-4): DSGVTQTPKHLITATGQRVTLRCSPRSGDLSVYWYQQSLDQGLQFLIQYYNGEERAKGNILERFSAQQFPDLHSELNLSSLELGDSALYFCASSPGGSAKNIQYFGAGTRLSVL.

The chain is built from TRBV5-6 and TRBJ1-1; D gene ambiguous. The CDR3 covers 13 residues. Trimming stripped 0 bases from V and 1 base from J, with 4 bases between. Germline V gives CDR1 SGHDT, CDR2 YYEEEE. The CDR3 DNA sequence: TGTGCCAGCAGCTTGGAAAGGAACACTGAAGCTTTCTTT. The encoded protein is CASSLERNTEAFF.